The 27 T cell receptor beta chains listed next were all sequenced from one sample in a study of chemoradiotherapy in HPV16-positive cancers. TCRdb's copy holds only in-frame clones and misses some; the assay was immunoSEQ multiplex PCR. The sample records under 25,000 clones, roughly 82% being singletons. The sequenced sample was blood, obtained from a patient who underwent chemoradiotherapy. Receptors originate from a human donor with HPV-associated anogenital cancer.

The CDR3, as DNA: TGTGCCATCACTTCGGAGGGAAACACCATATATTTT. It translates to CAITSEGNTIYF. The chain is built from TRBV10-3 and TRBJ1-3, with D unresolved. The CDR3 loop spans 12 amino acids. V was trimmed by 7 bases and J by 4 bases, leaving 8 bases between them. The germline gives CDR1 ENHRY, CDR2 SYGVKD.

This chain connects TRBV4-2 to TRBJ2-1, with D possibly matching TRBD2 (5 bases). Trimming shortened V by 1 base and J by 4 bases, and 11 bases separated the two germline ends. The germline V gene has CDR1 LGHNA and CDR2 YNFKEQ. This CDR3 contains 15 residues. The DNA for the CDR3 is TGTGCCAGCAGCCAAGGGAGGACCTCATACAATGAGCAGTTCTTC. Translated: CASSQGRTSYNEQFF.

The rearrangement links TRBV4-1 to TRBJ2-7; TRBD1 is a possible D gene (6 bases). CDR3 size: 15 residues. Germline CDR1 reads MGHRA; CDR2 reads YSYEKL. Trimming stripped 1 base from V and 6 bases from J, with 16 bases between. The CDR3: CASSQVDDRSSEQYF. The CDR3, as DNA: TGCGCCAGCAGCCAAGTCGATGACAGGTCGAGCGAGCAGTACTTC.

The chain's CDR3 is CASSLEWGDSPFF. Written as DNA, the CDR3 is TGTGCCAGCAGCTTGGAGTGGGGCGACAGTCCTTTCTTT. The chain has TRBV5-4 and TRBJ1-1; tentatively, D is TRBD1 (5 bases). The CDR3 runs to 13 residues. Germline CDR1 SGHNT, CDR2 YYREEE (reference sequence). The germline V and J ends were trimmed by 0 bases and 12 bases, with 15 bases remaining between them. Looking up the rest from reference TRBV5-4 and TRBJ1-1 gives the full variable domain: ETGVTQSPTHLIKTRGQQVTLRCSSQSGHNTVSWYQQALGQGPQFIFQYYREEENGRGNFPPRFSGLQFPNYSSELNVNALELDDSALYLCASSLEWGDSPFFGQGTRLTVV.

The chain combines TRBV7-2 with TRBJ2-3; D unresolved. The germline CDR1 and CDR2 sequences are SGHTA and FQGNSA. This CDR3 has 12 residues. V gave up 4 bases and J gave up 6 bases, with 8 bases separating them. CDR3 in amino acids: CASSSQGDTQYF. DNA for the CDR3: TGTGCCAGCAGCTCCCAAGGGGATACGCAGTATTTT.

This clone came up a few times. CDR3 protein: CASSSGTTGYDGYTF. CDR3 nucleotides: TGTGCCAGCAGTTCGGGGACTACAGGGTATGATGGCTACACCTTC. The genes are TRBV27 and TRBJ1-2, with D possibly TRBD1 on 6 matching bases. In germline, CDR1 is MNHEY, CDR2 SMNVEV (reference sequence). V lost 4 bases and J lost 6, with 18 bases in between. The CDR3 spans 15 residues.

The V gene is TRBV7-2, the J gene TRBJ2-7; 14 nucleotides align to TRBD2. The trim removed 1 base at V and 7 bases at J, leaving 6 bases unmatched. CDR3 length: 16 amino acids. The germline V gene encodes CDR1 SGHTA and CDR2 FQGNSA. CDR3 bases: TGTGCCAGCAGCTTAGGAGGGACTAGCGGGGGAAAGGAGCAGTACTTC. This sequence encodes CASSLGGTSGGKEQYF.

The V gene is TRBV7-9, the J gene TRBJ2-7; TRBD1 agrees at 10 bases. The CDR3 contains 15 residues. The germline V gene encodes CDR1 SEHNR and CDR2 FQNEAQ (reference sequence). V trimming: 6 bases; J trimming: 3 bases; junction bases outside the gene matches: 8. The CDR3 DNA follows: TGTGCCAGCAGTTTGGAAGGACAGGGGGTCTACGAGCAGTACTTC. Its translation: CASSLEGQGVYEQYF. Filled out from reference TRBV7-9 and TRBJ2-7, the complete variable domain reads DTGVSQNPRHKITKRGQNVTFRCDPISEHNRLYWYRQTLGQGPEFLTYFQNEAQLEKSRLLSDRFSAERPKGSFSTLEIQRTEQGDSAMYLCASSLEGQGVYEQYFGPGTRLTVT.

The chain couples TRBV2 to TRBJ2-5; D is perhaps TRBD1 or TRBD2 (6 bases each). CDR1 is SNHLY, CDR2 FYNNEI, per germline. Trimming took 7 bases from V and 1 from J, leaving 7 bases between them. This CDR3 spans 12 amino acids. The CDR3 region has the DNA TGTGCCAGCACGGGGGCCCAAGAGACCCAGTACTTC. Protein: CASTGAQETQYF.

The chain links TRBV11-3 to TRBJ2-7; perhaps TRBD1 as D (5 bases). Germline assignment: CDR1 SGHNT and CDR2 YENEEA. The germline V and J ends were trimmed by 1 base and 0 bases, with 10 bases remaining between them. This CDR3 contains 15 residues. CDR3 nucleotides: TGTGCCAGCAGCTTAGGGACACAGAGCTCCTACGAGCAGTACTTC. Translated, it gives CASSLGTQSSYEQYF.

J is TRBJ2-7 and V is TRBV7-9; 8 nucleotides match TRBD1. The CDR3 loop spans 13 amino acids. Germline V gene lookup returns CDR1 SEHNR and CDR2 FQNEAQ (reference sequence). V gave up 10 bases and J gave up 2 bases; unmatched junction bases: 7. The CDR3, as DNA: TGTGCCACCAGGACAGGGATGACCTACGAGCAGTACTTC. Amino acids: CATRTGMTYEQYF. Full variable domain (outside the CDR3, taken from reference TRBV7-9 and TRBJ2-7): DTGVSQNPRHKITKRGQNVTFRCDPISEHNRLYWYRQTLGQGPEFLTYFQNEAQLEKSRLLSDRFSAERPKGSFSTLEIQRTEQGDSAMYLCATRTGMTYEQYFGPGTRLTVT.

The chain uses TRBV6-6 and TRBJ1-4, with 8 bases fitting TRBD1. Germline V gene sequence: CDR1 MNHNY, CDR2 SVGAGI (reference sequence). CDR3 length: 14 residues. Losses at the gene ends were 5 bases for V and 8 bases for J; bases not matched to a gene: 7. The CDR3 nucleotides are TGTGCCAGCAGTATTAACCGACAGGGGGAAAAACTGTTTTTT. Its translation is CASSINRQGEKLFF.

The chain links TRBV7-2 to TRBJ1-5, with D hard to call. V was cut by 1 base and J by 1 base, with 8 bases left in between. The CDR3 is 15 amino acids. The germline gives CDR1 SGHTA, CDR2 FQGNSA. CDR3 nucleotides: TGTGCCAGCAGCTTAGTTGCGGGGAGCAATCAGCCCCAGCATTTT. It translates to CASSLVAGSNQPQHF.

The V gene is TRBV6-1, the J gene TRBJ2-7, with D perhaps TRBD1 or TRBD2 (5 bases each). The V gene lost 1 base and the J gene lost 3 bases, with 16 bases spanning the gap. The CDR3 is 16 amino acids. Germline V CDR1 and CDR2: MNHNS, SASEGT. CDR3 residues: CASSEDLGSGHYEQYF. The CDR3 coding sequence is TGTGCCAGCAGTGAAGATCTGGGATCGGGGCACTACGAGCAGTACTTC.

The chain employs TRBV27 and TRBJ2-5, with D tentatively TRBD1 (5 bases). The V gene's germline CDR1 is MNHEY and CDR2 SMNVEV (reference sequence). The CDR3 totals 14 residues. With 4 bases removed from V and 4 bases from J, the gap between germline ends came to 13 bases. The chain's CDR3 is CASSSPLDIETQYF. The CDR3, as DNA: TGTGCCAGCAGTTCCCCGTTGGACATAGAGACCCAGTACTTC.

In DNA form, the CDR3 reads TGTGCCAGCAGCCAAGAATCAGCGGGGGGCGGTGACATTCAGTACTTC. This encodes CASSQESAGGGDIQYF. J is TRBJ2-4 and V is TRBV4-2, with 9 bases fitting TRBD2. Germline V CDR1 and CDR2: LGHNA, YNFKEQ. The CDR3 is 16 amino acids. The junction had 8 bases not matched to a gene; V was cut back by 0 bases and J by 8 bases.

V gene TRBV9 combines with J gene TRBJ1-1; the match to TRBD1 covers 7 bases. Trimming removed 4 bases from V and 3 bases from J; junction bases left unmatched: 3. Germline CDR1 and CDR2: SGDLS and YYNGEE. The CDR3 totals 13 residues. The CDR3 bases are TGTGCCAGCAGCTCCCAGGGGGACACTGAAGCTTTCTTT. Translating it yields CASSSQGDTEAFF.

The chain couples TRBV5-1 to TRBJ2-2, with D possibly being TRBD2 (5 bases). Germline-derived CDR1 and CDR2 are SGHRS and YFSETQ. This CDR3 spans 16 amino acids. Trimming took off 1 base at V and 4 bases at J, with 14 bases between the two ends. The CDR3 loop is CASSLFSDRGTGELFF. The CDR3 DNA is TGCGCCAGCAGCTTGTTTAGCGATCGTGGCACCGGGGAGCTGTTTTTT.

This chain connects TRBV5-6 to TRBJ1-1; D is uncertain. Germline CDR1 SGHDT, CDR2 YYEEEE. This CDR3 is built from 14 residues. Trimming removed 3 bases from V and 0 bases from J, with 9 bases in between. As DNA, the CDR3 is TGTGCCAGCAGCTCCCGGACGGTGAACACTGAAGCTTTCTTT. The encoded protein is CASSSRTVNTEAFF.

The V gene is TRBV5-1, the J gene TRBJ1-1, with D uncertain. V gave up 7 bases and J gave up 3 bases, with 7 bases separating them. The CDR3 loop spans 11 amino acids. CDR1 and CDR2 (germline): SGHRS, YFSETQ. CDR3 sequence: CASAHDTEAFF. The CDR3 bases are TGCGCCAGCGCTCATGACACTGAAGCTTTCTTT.

This chain uses TRBV4-2 with TRBJ1-1; D is uncertain. V gave up 6 bases and J gave up 4 bases, with 12 bases separating them. Germline assignment: CDR1 LGHNA and CDR2 YNFKEQ. The CDR3 covers 13 residues. The CDR3 sequence is CASRWDKGTEAFF. CDR3 DNA sequence: TGTGCCAGCAGGTGGGATAAAGGCACTGAAGCTTTCTTT.

The rearrangement uses TRBV9 and TRBJ2-2, with unresolved D. CDR1 is SGDLS and CDR2 is YYNGEE in the germline V gene. This CDR3 region has 16 residues. V shed 0 bases and J shed 4 bases, with 13 bases lying between them. In DNA form, the CDR3 reads TGTGCCAGCAGCGTAGGCGGTGCCCGCGGCACCGGGGAGCTGTTTTTT. Translated: CASSVGGARGTGELFF.

As to this clone: The junction does not match germline at one end; this may be a read error. The chain joins TRBV2 to TRBJ2-7; no clear D gene. Germline V lookup: CDR1 SNHLY, CDR2 FYNNEI. The CDR3 sequence is 12 residues long. The CDR3 reads CASRAPVREFDF. The CDR3 bases are TGTGCCAGCAGAGCTCCCGTAAGGGAATTTGACTTC.

This clone was seen a single time. The V and J genes are TRBV7-6 and TRBJ1-1, with D uncertain. Germline assignment: CDR1 SGHVS and CDR2 FNYEAQ. The ends were cut back, 8 bases at V and 4 bases at J, with 11 bases in the middle. The CDR3 extends over 12 amino acids. The CDR3, as DNA: TGTGCCAGCGCCGGTTCTGGCACTGAAGCTTTCTTT. This encodes CASAGSGTEAFF.

This chain connects TRBV7-9 to TRBJ2-2, with D unresolved. The CDR3 has 16 residues. The germline V and J ends were trimmed by 5 bases and 1 base, with 14 bases remaining between them. Germline V CDR1 and CDR2: SEHNR, FQNEAQ (reference sequence). The CDR3 bases are TGTGCCAGCAGCCCCCGAGGCCTAGGGAACACCGGGGAGCTGTTTTTT. It yields the protein CASSPRGLGNTGELFF. Full variable domain (remainder filled in from reference TRBV7-9 and TRBJ2-2): DTGVSQNPRHKITKRGQNVTFRCDPISEHNRLYWYRQTLGQGPEFLTYFQNEAQLEKSRLLSDRFSAERPKGSFSTLEIQRTEQGDSAMYLCASSPRGLGNTGELFFGEGSRLTVL.

V usage is TRBV6-4 and J usage is TRBJ2-3; 8 bases agree with TRBD2. CDR3 length: 15 residues. Per germline, CDR1 MRHNA and CDR2 SNTAGT. After removal of 2 bases from V and 6 bases from J, the junction contained 7 bases not matched to a gene. The chain's CDR3 is CASSDERGTKDTQYF. In nucleotides, the CDR3 is TGTGCCAGCAGTGACGAGCGGGGGACGAAGGATACGCAGTATTTT.

The V gene is TRBV5-1, the J gene TRBJ2-4; the D is unclear. This CDR3 contains 14 residues. Germline CDR1 reads SGHRS; CDR2 reads YFSETQ. V was pared by 0 bases and J by 0 bases, with 4 bases between. The chain's CDR3 is CASSLELAKNIQYF. The CDR3 region has the DNA TGCGCCAGCAGCTTGGAGTTAGCCAAAAACATTCAGTACTTC.